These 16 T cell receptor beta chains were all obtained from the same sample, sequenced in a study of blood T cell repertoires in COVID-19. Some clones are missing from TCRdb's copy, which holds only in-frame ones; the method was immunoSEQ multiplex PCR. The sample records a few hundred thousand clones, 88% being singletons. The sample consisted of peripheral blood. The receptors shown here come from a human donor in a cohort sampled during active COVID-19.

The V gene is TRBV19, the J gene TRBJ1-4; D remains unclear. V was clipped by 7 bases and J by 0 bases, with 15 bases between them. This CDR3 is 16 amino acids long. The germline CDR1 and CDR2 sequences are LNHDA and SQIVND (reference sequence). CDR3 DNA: TGTGCCAGTATCCGACGGGGAACATCAACTAATGAAAAACTGTTTTTT. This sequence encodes CASIRRGTSTNEKLFF. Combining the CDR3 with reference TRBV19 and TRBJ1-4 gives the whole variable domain DGGITQSPKYLFRKEGQNVTLSCEQNLNHDAMYWYRQDPGQGLRLIYYSQIVNDFQKGDIAEGYSVSREKKESFPLTVTSAQKNPTAFYLCASIRRGTSTNEKLFFGSGTQLSVL.

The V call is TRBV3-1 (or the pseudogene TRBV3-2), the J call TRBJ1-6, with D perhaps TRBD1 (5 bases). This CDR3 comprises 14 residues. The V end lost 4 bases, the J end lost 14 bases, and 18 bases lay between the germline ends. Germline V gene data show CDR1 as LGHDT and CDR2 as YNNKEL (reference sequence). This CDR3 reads CASSPKGQGAALHF. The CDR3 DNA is TGTGCCAGCAGCCCAAAGGGGCAGGGTGCGGCCCTCCACTTT.

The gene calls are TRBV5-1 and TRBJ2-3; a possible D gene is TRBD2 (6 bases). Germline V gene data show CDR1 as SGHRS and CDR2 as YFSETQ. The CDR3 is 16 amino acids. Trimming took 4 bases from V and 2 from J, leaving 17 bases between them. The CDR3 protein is CASSPEGGLNTDTQYF. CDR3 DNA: TGCGCCAGCAGCCCCGAGGGAGGACTAAACACAGATACGCAGTATTTT.

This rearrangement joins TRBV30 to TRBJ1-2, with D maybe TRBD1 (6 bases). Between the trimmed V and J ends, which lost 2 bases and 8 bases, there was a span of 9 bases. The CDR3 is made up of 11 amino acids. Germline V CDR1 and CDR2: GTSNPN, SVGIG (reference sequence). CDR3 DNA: TGTGCCTGGAGTTCGGGGGGCGGCTACACCTTC. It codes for CAWSSGGGYTF.

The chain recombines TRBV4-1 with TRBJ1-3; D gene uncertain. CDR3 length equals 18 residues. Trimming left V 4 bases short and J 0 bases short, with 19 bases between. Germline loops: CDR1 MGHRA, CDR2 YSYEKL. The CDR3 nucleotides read TGCGCCAGCAGCCGCAGCGGGATGACCCAGCCCTCTGGAAACACCATATATTTT. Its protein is CASSRSGMTQPSGNTIYF.

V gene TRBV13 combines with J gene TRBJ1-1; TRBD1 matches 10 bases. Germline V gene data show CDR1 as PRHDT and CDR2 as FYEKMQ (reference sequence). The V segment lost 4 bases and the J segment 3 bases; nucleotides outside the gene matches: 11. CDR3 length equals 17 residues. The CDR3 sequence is CASSSLRDRGRDTEAFF. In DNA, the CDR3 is TGTGCCAGCAGCTCCCTCCGGGACAGGGGTCGGGACACTGAAGCTTTCTTT.

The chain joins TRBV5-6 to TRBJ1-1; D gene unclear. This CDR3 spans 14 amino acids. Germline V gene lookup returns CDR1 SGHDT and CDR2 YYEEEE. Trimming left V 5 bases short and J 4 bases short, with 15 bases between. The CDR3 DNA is TGTGCCAGCAGACCCCAGACGGGGATCACTGAAGCTTTCTTT. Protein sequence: CASRPQTGITEAFF.

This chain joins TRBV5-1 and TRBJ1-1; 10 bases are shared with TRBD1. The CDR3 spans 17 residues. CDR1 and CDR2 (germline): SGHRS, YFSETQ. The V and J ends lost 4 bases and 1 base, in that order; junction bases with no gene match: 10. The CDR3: CASSPMGQGIGNTEAFF. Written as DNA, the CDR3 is TGCGCCAGCAGCCCTATGGGACAGGGGATTGGGAACACTGAAGCTTTCTTT.

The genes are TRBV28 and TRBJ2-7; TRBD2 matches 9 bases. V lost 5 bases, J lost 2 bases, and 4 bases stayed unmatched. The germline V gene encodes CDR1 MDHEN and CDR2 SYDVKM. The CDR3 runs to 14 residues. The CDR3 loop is CASSTGTSPYEQYF. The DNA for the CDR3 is TGTGCCAGCAGTACAGGGACTAGCCCCTACGAGCAGTACTTC.

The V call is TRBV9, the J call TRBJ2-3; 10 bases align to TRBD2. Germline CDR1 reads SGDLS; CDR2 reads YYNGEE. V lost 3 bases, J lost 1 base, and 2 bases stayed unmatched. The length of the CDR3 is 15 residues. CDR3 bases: TGTGCCAGCAGCGCCCTAGCGGGGGGCACAGATACGCAGTATTTT. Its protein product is CASSALAGGTDTQYF.

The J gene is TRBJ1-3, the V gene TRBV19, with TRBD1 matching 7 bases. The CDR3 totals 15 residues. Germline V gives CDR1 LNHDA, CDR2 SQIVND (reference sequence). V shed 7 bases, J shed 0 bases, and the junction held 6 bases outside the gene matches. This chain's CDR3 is CASTETGLSGNTIYF. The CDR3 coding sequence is TGTGCCAGTACCGAGACAGGGCTCTCTGGAAACACCATATATTTT.

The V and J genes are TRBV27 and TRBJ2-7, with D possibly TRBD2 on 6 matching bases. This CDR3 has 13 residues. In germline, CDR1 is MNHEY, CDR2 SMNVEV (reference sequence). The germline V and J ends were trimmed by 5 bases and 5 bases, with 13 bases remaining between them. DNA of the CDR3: TGTGCCAGCAGTCGGGGGTTGATGCACGAGCAGTACTTC. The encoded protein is CASSRGLMHEQYF.

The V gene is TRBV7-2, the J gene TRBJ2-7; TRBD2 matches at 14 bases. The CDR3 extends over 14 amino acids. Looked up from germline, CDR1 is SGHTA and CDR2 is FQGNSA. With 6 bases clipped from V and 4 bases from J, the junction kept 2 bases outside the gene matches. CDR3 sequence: CASRGTSGGYEQYF. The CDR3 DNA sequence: TGTGCCAGCAGAGGGACTAGCGGGGGTTACGAGCAGTACTTC.

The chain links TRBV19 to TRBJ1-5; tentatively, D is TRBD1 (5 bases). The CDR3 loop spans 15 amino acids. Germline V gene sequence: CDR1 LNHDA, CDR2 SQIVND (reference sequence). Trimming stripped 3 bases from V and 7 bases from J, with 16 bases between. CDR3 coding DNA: TGTGCCAGTAGTATCCGTCTGGGGGGGGAGCAGCCCCAGCATTTT. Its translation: CASSIRLGGEQPQHF.

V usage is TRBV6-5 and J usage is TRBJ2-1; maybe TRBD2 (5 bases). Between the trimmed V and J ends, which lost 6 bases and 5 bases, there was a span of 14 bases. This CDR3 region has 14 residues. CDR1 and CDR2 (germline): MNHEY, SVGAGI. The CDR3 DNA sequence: TGTGCCAGCAGCAACTATCGGGGTCACAATGAGCAGTTCTTC. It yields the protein CASSNYRGHNEQFF.

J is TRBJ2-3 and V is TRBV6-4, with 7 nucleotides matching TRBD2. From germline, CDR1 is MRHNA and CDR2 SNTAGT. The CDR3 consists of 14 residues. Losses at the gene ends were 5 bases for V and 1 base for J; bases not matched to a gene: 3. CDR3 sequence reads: CASSTAGGTDTQYF. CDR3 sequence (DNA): TGTGCCAGCAGTACGGCGGGAGGCACAGATACGCAGTATTTT.